A single sample is the source of the 32 T cell receptor beta chains below, sequenced in a study of blood T cells in healthy people across ages. Through a sample-barcoded 5' primer and a J-beta primer mix, a second PCR was run for about 6 to 11 cycles. A single record per CDR3 protein comes from TCRdb applying MiXCR to the 5' RACE reads. This repertoire shows 1.8 million or so distinct CDR3 sequences, 39% found once; its top ten account for 20% to 25%. Sample: blood. These receptor sequences come from a human donor in good health.

The chain employs TRBV20-1 and TRBJ2-3; D possibly matches TRBD1 or TRBD2 (5 bases each). V dropped 0 bases and J dropped 2 bases, with 15 bases sitting between them. This CDR3 has 16 residues. Germline V gene data show CDR1 as DFQATT and CDR2 as SNEGSKA (reference sequence). CDR3 sequence reads: CSARDSQGVITDTQYF. The CDR3 DNA is TGCAGTGCTAGAGATTCCCAGGGAGTCATCACAGATACGCAGTATTTT.

This rearrangement joins TRBV29-1 to TRBJ1-5; no firm D call. The length of the CDR3 is 14 residues. Trimming pared 4 bases from V and 1 base from J, leaving 11 bases between. CDR1 is SQVTM and CDR2 is ANQGSEA in the germline V gene. The CDR3 coding sequence is TGCAGCGTTGGCGAAACCGGGAGCAATCAGCCCCAGCATTTT. It translates to CSVGETGSNQPQHF.

This clonotype was picked up a small number of times. The rearrangement links TRBV7-8 to TRBJ2-6; 8 bases line up with TRBD1. The germline V gene has CDR1 SGHVS and CDR2 FQNEAQ. The junction had 15 bases not matched to a gene; V was cut back by 5 bases and J by 6 bases. The CDR3 contains 18 residues. CDR3: CASSPRTGIRVVANVLTF. DNA for the CDR3: TGTGCCAGCAGCCCCCGGACAGGGATAAGAGTCGTGGCCAACGTCCTGACTTTC.

The chain combines TRBV20-1 with TRBJ1-2, with D unclear. V was pared by 3 bases and J by 5 bases, with 13 bases between. This CDR3 spans 13 amino acids. Germline loops: CDR1 DFQATT, CDR2 SNEGSKA (reference sequence). The CDR3 nucleotides are TGCAGTGCTAGTTCGCCCGTAGATTATGGCTACACCTTC. Its translation is CSASSPVDYGYTF.

Worth noting for this clonotype: The germline gene is not matched at one end of the junction; a read error may be the cause. This chain joins TRBV6-2 or TRBV6-3 and TRBJ2-1; 10 nucleotides match TRBD2. The tail of the sequence fits TRBJ2-7 better, so the J call may be wrong. Germline CDR1 reads MNHEY; CDR2 reads SVGEGT. The CDR3 covers 14 residues. CDR3 coding DNA: TGTGCCTGCAGTCTAGCGGGGGAAACCTACGAGCAGTACTTC. This codes for CACSLAGETYEQYF.

The chain couples TRBV20-1 to TRBJ2-5; D is perhaps TRBD1 or TRBD2 (5 bases each). V was cut by 5 bases and J by 1 base, with 17 bases left in between. Per germline, CDR1 DFQATT and CDR2 SNEGSKA (reference sequence). The CDR3 length is 15 residues. The CDR3 sequence is CSARPGTGTQETQYF. The CDR3 DNA reads as TGCAGTGCTCGCCCCGGGACCGGCACCCAAGAGACCCAGTACTTC.

CDR3 DNA: TGTGCTAGTGGTTTCAACACTGAAGCTTTCTTT. Encoded protein: CASGFNTEAFF. The chain uses TRBV12-5 and TRBJ1-1, with unresolved D. In germline, CDR1 is LGHNT, CDR2 FRNRAP. The length of the CDR3 is 11 residues. V lost 3 bases, J lost 2 bases, and 1 base lay in between.

This clonotype was seen a few times. The chain carries TRBV5-1 and TRBJ1-1; 7 nucleotides match TRBD1. V shed 9 bases, J shed 5 bases, and the junction held 10 bases outside the gene matches. The CDR3 length is 13 residues. Germline V gene data show CDR1 as SGHRS and CDR2 as YFSETQ. CDR3 nucleotide sequence: TGCGCCACCAGGGAGGGGGCGAGGACTGAAGCTTTCTTT. Its translation: CATREGARTEAFF.

The chain carries TRBV4-1 and TRBJ2-1; D is unclear. The V gene lost 0 bases and the J gene lost 0 bases, with 12 bases spanning the gap. The CDR3 totals 17 residues. CDR1 is MGHRA, CDR2 YSYEKL, per germline. The CDR3 sequence is CASSQDPGRSSYNEQFF. The CDR3 DNA follows: TGCGCCAGCAGCCAAGACCCCGGCAGAAGCTCCTACAATGAGCAGTTCTTC.

The chain recombines TRBV27 with TRBJ2-1; D gene ambiguous. CDR1 and CDR2 (germline): MNHEY, SMNVEV (reference sequence). Trimming shortened V by 5 bases and J by 7 bases, and 15 bases separated the two germline ends. The CDR3 consists of 14 residues. CDR3 sequence (DNA): TGTGCCAGCAGTGGGGATCGCTTAAGGAATGAGCAGTTCTTC. This codes for CASSGDRLRNEQFF.

This clonotype was seen more than once but under ten times. This chain uses TRBV7-9 with TRBJ2-3; D perhaps matches TRBD1 (6 bases). The germline V and J ends were trimmed by 5 bases and 13 bases, with 19 bases remaining between them. The length of the CDR3 is 13 residues. Germline CDR1 is SEHNR and CDR2 is FQNEAQ (reference sequence). The CDR3 here is CASSQDRQRIKYF. The DNA of the CDR3 is TGTGCCAGCAGCCAGGACAGACAAAGGATCAAGTATTTT.

This rearrangement joins TRBV7-2 to TRBJ2-3, with unresolved D. Trimming cost V 1 base and J 3 bases, with 8 bases left between them. This CDR3 spans 14 amino acids. From germline, CDR1 is SGHTA and CDR2 FQGNSA. The CDR3 coding sequence is TGTGCCAGCAGCTTAGTTGAGCTTACAGATACGCAGTATTTT. Amino acid sequence: CASSLVELTDTQYF. Full variable domain (rest looked up from reference TRBV7-2 and TRBJ2-3): GAGVSQSPSNKVTEKGKDVELRCDPISGHTALYWYRQSLGQGLEFLIYFQGNSAPDKSGLPSDRFSAERTGGSVSTLTIQRTQQEDSAVYLCASSLVELTDTQYFGPGTRLTVL.

This clonotype was seen more than once but under ten times. The V and J genes are TRBV7-2 and TRBJ1-2; no clear D. The V gene lost 1 base and the J gene lost 2 bases, with 11 bases spanning the gap. CDR1 is SGHTA, CDR2 FQGNSA, per germline. The CDR3 has 15 residues. CDR3: CASSLDKGANYGYTF. DNA for the CDR3: TGTGCCAGCAGCTTAGACAAGGGAGCGAACTATGGCTACACCTTC.

V gene TRBV4-2 combines with J gene TRBJ2-1; a weak D match, TRBD1 (5 bases). Deletions cut 3 bases from V and 9 bases from J, with 12 bases between. The V gene's germline CDR1 is LGHNA and CDR2 YNFKEQ. The CDR3 covers 13 residues. CDR3 DNA sequence: TGTGCCAGCAGCCATACGCAGGGTTCTGAGCAGTTCTTC. It encodes CASSHTQGSEQFF.

A single count supports this clonotype. This sequence joins TRBV4-3 and TRBJ2-3, with 7 nucleotides matching TRBD1. With V trimmed by 3 bases and J by 2 bases, 11 bases remained unmatched. The CDR3 runs to 17 residues. Germline assignment: CDR1 LGHNA and CDR2 YSLEER. CDR3 residues: CASSHEPPGQITDTQYF. CDR3 DNA sequence: TGCGCCAGCAGCCATGAACCCCCGGGACAGATCACAGATACGCAGTATTTT.

This clonotype came up many times. The chain is built from TRBV12-3 or TRBV12-4 and TRBJ2-3; possible D gene TRBD1, 6 bases. The CDR3 totals 14 residues. The germline V and J ends were trimmed by 3 bases and 2 bases, with 9 bases remaining between them. This CDR3 is CASSLTGTTDTQYF. As DNA, the CDR3 is TGTGCCAGCAGTTTGACAGGAACCACAGATACGCAGTATTTT.

The chain recombines TRBV15 with TRBJ2-3, with D perhaps given as TRBD1 or TRBD2 (5 bases each). This CDR3 contains 15 residues. The germline gives CDR1 LNHNV, CDR2 YYDKDF (reference sequence). Trimming removed 2 bases at V and 2 bases at J, with 11 bases between. CDR3 residues: CATSRQKGTTDTQYF. CDR3 DNA sequence: TGTGCCACCAGCAGACAGAAAGGGACCACAGATACGCAGTATTTT.

This clonotype was counted between two and nine times. The V and J genes are TRBV10-3 and TRBJ2-7; no definite D call. The CDR3 is 13 amino acids. The V and J ends lost 3 bases and 2 bases respectively, with 8 bases between them. Germline V lookup: CDR1 ENHRY, CDR2 SYGVKD. The CDR3 loop reads CAISEPETYEQYF. The CDR3 DNA reads as TGTGCCATCAGTGAACCAGAAACCTACGAGCAGTACTTC.

This clonotype has a handful of counts. The chain combines TRBV5-1 with TRBJ2-5, with 7 bases that match TRBD1. With 4 bases clipped from V and 4 bases from J, the junction kept 7 bases outside the gene matches. In germline, CDR1 is SGHRS, CDR2 YFSETQ. This CDR3 comprises 14 residues. The CDR3 here is CASSAPGQLETQYF. Written as DNA, the CDR3 is TGCGCCAGCAGCGCCCCGGGACAGCTAGAGACCCAGTACTTC.

Ten or more counts support this clonotype. The rearrangement joins TRBV7-2 to TRBJ2-5; maybe TRBD1 (6 bases). Per germline, CDR1 SGHTA and CDR2 FQGNSA. The CDR3 has 14 amino acids. Deletions cut 6 bases from V and 4 bases from J, with 15 bases between. The CDR3 protein is CASSQRAGVETQYF. The CDR3, as DNA: TGTGCCAGCAGTCAACGGGCAGGGGTAGAGACCCAGTACTTC.

The V gene is TRBV6-6, the J gene TRBJ1-1; D is perhaps TRBD1 (5 bases). Germline CDR1 MNHNY, CDR2 SVGAGI (reference sequence). Trimming took 3 bases from V and 1 from J, leaving 18 bases between them. The CDR3 sequence is 17 residues long. The CDR3: CASSYGRVSLRNTEAFF. The CDR3 DNA reads TGTGCCAGCAGTTATGGCAGGGTGAGTCTACGGAACACTGAAGCTTTCTTT.

This clonotype has only one observation. V usage is TRBV9 and J usage is TRBJ2-7; 8 bases line up with TRBD2. Trimming took 9 bases from V and 4 from J; bases not matched to a gene: 12. The CDR3 sequence is 14 residues long. Germline V gene lookup returns CDR1 SGDLS and CDR2 YYNGEE. Here the CDR3 reads CANSRAGGEYEQYF. For the CDR3, the DNA is TGTGCCAACAGTCGAGCCGGGGGGGAGTACGAGCAGTACTTC. Variable domain in full (rest from reference TRBV9 and TRBJ2-7): DSGVTQTPKHLITATGQRVTLRCSPRSGDLSVYWYQQSLDQGLQFLIQYYNGEERAKGNILERFSAQQFPDLHSELNLSSLELGDSALYFCANSRAGGEYEQYFGPGTRLTVT.

The chain joins TRBV12-3 or TRBV12-4 to TRBJ2-5; D is possibly TRBD2 (5 bases). The CDR3 totals 11 residues. Deletions cut 3 bases from V and 13 bases from J, with 12 bases between. The CDR3 nucleotides read TGTGCCAGCAGTTTGGGAGCTGGATGGTACTTC. Protein product: CASSLGAGWYF.

The V call is TRBV12-3 or TRBV12-4, the J call TRBJ2-6; D possibly corresponds to TRBD2 (6 bases). The CDR3 runs to 15 residues. V was pared by 6 bases and J by 3 bases, with 12 bases between. The CDR3 region is CASSLTGVGANVLTF. CDR3 DNA sequence: TGTGCCAGCAGCTTGACGGGGGTTGGGGCCAACGTCCTGACTTTC.

This chain joins TRBV29-1 and TRBJ1-1; TRBD1 is a possible D gene (5 bases). Germline assignment: CDR1 SQVTM and CDR2 ANQGSEA. The CDR3 runs 12 residues. V lost 4 bases to trimming and J lost 6 bases, with 12 bases between them. CDR3 sequence: CSVGEGGAEAFF. CDR3 sequence (DNA): TGCAGCGTTGGAGAGGGAGGGGCTGAAGCTTTCTTT.

Of note for this clonotype: Germline is not matched at one junction end, which may reflect a read error. The genes are TRBV6-5 and TRBJ2-1; D is ambiguous. The germline CDR1 and CDR2 sequences are MNHEY and SVGAGI. The CDR3 runs to 13 residues. The CDR3 DNA reads TGTGCCAGCAGTAGGCCCTCCGACAATGAGCAGTTCTTC. Amino acids: CASSRPSDNEQFF.

This clonotype was observed a handful of times. The chain couples TRBV7-2 to TRBJ2-7; 9 nucleotides match TRBD1. With V trimmed by 3 bases and J by 7 bases, 13 bases remained unmatched. Germline-derived CDR1 and CDR2 are SGHTA and FQGNSA. This CDR3 has 16 residues. The CDR3 here is CTSSFQVGQGRNEQYF. DNA for the CDR3: TGTACCAGCAGCTTCCAGGTGGGACAGGGTAGAAATGAGCAGTACTTC.

The chain joins TRBV3-1 to TRBJ2-7; tentatively, D is TRBD1 or TRBD2 (5 bases each). V was clipped by 0 bases and J by 8 bases, with 11 bases between them. The CDR3 spans 13 residues. CDR1 and CDR2 from the germline V gene are LGHDT and YNNKEL (reference sequence). The CDR3 loop reads CASSQDLWGKQYF. The CDR3 DNA reads as TGTGCCAGCAGCCAAGATCTCTGGGGGAAGCAGTACTTC.

The V and J genes are TRBV28 and TRBJ2-7; D possibly corresponds to TRBD1 (6 bases). CDR1 is MDHEN, CDR2 SYDVKM, per germline. The germline V and J ends were trimmed by 3 bases and 3 bases, with 9 bases remaining between them. CDR3 size: 13 residues. The CDR3 DNA reads TGTGCCAGCAGTTTGTGGGACAACTACGAGCAGTACTTC. Amino acids: CASSLWDNYEQYF. Full variable domain (remainder filled in from reference TRBV28 and TRBJ2-7): DVKVTQSSRYLVKRTGEKVFLECVQDMDHENMFWYRQDPGLGLRLIYFSYDVKMKEKGDIPEGYSVSREKKERFSLILESASTNQTSMYLCASSLWDNYEQYFGPGTRLTVT.

The rearrangement uses TRBV29-1 and TRBJ1-1, with D uncertain. V shed 2 bases and J shed 5 bases, with 9 bases lying between them. CDR3 length: 12 amino acids. The germline CDR1 and CDR2 sequences are SQVTM and ANQGSEA. This CDR3 reads CSVELPGTEAFF. The CDR3 coding sequence is TGCAGCGTTGAACTTCCAGGTACTGAAGCTTTCTTT.

This clonotype came up a few times. The genes are TRBV5-1 and TRBJ2-7; 7 bases are a match to TRBD2. CDR1 and CDR2 (germline): SGHRS, YFSETQ. This CDR3 comprises 16 residues. Trimming at V came to 0 bases and at J to 0 bases, leaving 6 bases not matched to a gene. The CDR3 DNA reads TGCGCCAGCAGCTTGGAACTAGCGCTTAGCTCCTACGAGCAGTACTTC. Protein sequence: CASSLELALSSYEQYF.

This chain links TRBV7-2 with TRBJ2-3; the D gene is possibly TRBD2 (6 bases). The germline V gene has CDR1 SGHTA and CDR2 FQGNSA. The CDR3 is made up of 16 amino acids. Trimming shortened V by 0 bases and J by 2 bases, and 12 bases separated the two germline ends. Here the CDR3 reads CASSLARGLLTDTQYF. CDR3 nucleotide sequence: TGTGCCAGCAGCTTAGCCCGAGGACTACTCACAGATACGCAGTATTTT.